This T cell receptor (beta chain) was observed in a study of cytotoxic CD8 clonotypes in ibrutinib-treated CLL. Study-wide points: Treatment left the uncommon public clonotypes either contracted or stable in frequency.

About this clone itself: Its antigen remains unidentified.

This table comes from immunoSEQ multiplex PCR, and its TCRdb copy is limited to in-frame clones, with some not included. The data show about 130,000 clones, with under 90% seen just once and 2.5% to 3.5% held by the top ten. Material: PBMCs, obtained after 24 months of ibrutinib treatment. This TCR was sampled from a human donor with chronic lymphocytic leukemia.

CDR3 nucleotide sequence: TGTGCCAGCAGCGAAAACCCCGGGGGGTCCTACGAGCAGTACTTC. Translating it yields CASSENPGGSYEQYF. The rearrangement links TRBV7-6 to TRBJ2-7; 7 nucleotides line up with TRBD2. V was pared by 5 bases and J by 1 base, with 8 bases of the junction left unmatched. This CDR3 spans 15 amino acids. In germline, CDR1 is SGHVS, CDR2 FNYEAQ.